One T cell receptor (beta chain) is described in this entry. The antigen remains undetermined. The donors (healthy individuals) were bone marrow donors. This entry comes from a study of cytomegalovirus exposure and HLA in healthy donors. The study, taken as a whole, reports: TCR beta chains associated with HLA were, in a later analysis, more clonally expanded than equally common others. The Asian-associated ancestry cluster reportedly had fewer N-insertions than the approximately 670-donor mean in a later analysis.

The PCR had 60 Vbeta and 13 Jbeta primers. Assay: immunoSEQ multiplex PCR; the TCRdb copy retains only in-frame clones and omits some. The table lists about 190,000 clones, about 81% of them singletons. The CDR3 runs to 17 residues. The V gene lost 5 bases and the J gene lost 0 bases, with 17 bases spanning the gap. Germline lookup yields CDR1 SGHTA and CDR2 FQGNSA. Sequencing input: PBMCs. The chain employs TRBV7-2 and TRBJ1-3; D perhaps matches TRBD1 (6 bases). The sequence came from a man aged 18-30 years in good health and CMV-seronegative. Here the CDR3 reads CASSPIPGALSGNTIYF. CDR3 nucleotide sequence: TGTGCCAGCAGCCCAATTCCAGGGGCCCTCTCTGGAAACACCATATATTTT.